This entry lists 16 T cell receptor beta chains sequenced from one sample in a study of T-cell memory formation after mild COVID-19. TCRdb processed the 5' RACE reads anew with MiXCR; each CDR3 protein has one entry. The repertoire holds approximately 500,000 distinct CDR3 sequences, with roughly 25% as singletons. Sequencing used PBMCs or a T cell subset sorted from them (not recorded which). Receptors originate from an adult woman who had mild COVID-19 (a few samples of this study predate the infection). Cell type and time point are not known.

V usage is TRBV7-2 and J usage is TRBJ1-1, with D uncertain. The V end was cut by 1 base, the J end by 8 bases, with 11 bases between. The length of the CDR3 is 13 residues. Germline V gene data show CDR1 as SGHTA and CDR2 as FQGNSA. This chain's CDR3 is CASSLGPAEEAFF. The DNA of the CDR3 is TGTGCCAGCAGCTTAGGTCCGGCAGAGGAAGCTTTCTTT.

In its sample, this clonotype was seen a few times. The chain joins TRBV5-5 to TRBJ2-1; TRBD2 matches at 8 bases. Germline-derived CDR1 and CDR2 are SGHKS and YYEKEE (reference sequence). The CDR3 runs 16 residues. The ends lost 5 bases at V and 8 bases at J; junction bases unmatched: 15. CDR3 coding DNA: TGTGCCAGCAGTGACTCTGGCGGGGGGTTGGGGGATGAGCAGTTCTTC. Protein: CASSDSGGGLGDEQFF. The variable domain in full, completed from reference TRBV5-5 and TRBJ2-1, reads DAGVTQSPTHLIKTRGQQVTLRCSPISGHKSVSWYQQVLGQGPQFIFQYYEKEERGRGNFPDRFSARQFPNYSSELNVNALLLGDSALYLCASSDSGGGLGDEQFFGPGTRLTVL.

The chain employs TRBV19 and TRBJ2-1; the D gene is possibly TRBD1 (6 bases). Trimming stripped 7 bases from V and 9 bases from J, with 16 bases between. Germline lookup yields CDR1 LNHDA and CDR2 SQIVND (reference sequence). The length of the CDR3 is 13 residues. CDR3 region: CASTTGSYGEQFF. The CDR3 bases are TGTGCCAGTACCACAGGGAGCTACGGTGAGCAGTTCTTC.

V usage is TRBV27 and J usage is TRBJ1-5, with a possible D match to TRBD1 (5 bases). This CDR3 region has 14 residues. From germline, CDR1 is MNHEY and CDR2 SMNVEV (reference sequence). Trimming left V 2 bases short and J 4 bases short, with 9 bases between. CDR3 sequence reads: CASSLQGRNQPQHF. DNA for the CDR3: TGTGCCAGCAGTTTACAGGGACGGAATCAGCCCCAGCATTTT.

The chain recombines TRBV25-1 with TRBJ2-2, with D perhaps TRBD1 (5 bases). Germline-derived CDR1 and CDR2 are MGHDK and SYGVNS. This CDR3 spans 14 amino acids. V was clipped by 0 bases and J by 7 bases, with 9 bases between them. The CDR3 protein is CASSEYQGSGELFF. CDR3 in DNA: TGTGCCAGCAGTGAATATCAGGGTAGCGGGGAGCTGTTTTTT.

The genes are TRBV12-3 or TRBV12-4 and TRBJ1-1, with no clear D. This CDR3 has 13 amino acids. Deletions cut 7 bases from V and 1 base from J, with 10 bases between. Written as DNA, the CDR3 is TGTGCCAGCACCCTGGCAGAGAACACTGAAGCTTTCTTT. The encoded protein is CASTLAENTEAFF.

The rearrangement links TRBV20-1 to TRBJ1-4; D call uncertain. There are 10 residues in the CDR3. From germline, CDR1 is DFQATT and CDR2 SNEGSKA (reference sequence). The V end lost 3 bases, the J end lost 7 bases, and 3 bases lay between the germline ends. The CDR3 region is CSASREKLFF. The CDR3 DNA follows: TGCAGTGCTAGCCGTGAAAAACTGTTTTTT.

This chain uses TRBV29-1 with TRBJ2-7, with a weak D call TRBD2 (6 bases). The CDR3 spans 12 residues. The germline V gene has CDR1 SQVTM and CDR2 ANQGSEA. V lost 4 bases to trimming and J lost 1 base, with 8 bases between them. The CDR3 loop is CSVVEGSYEQYF. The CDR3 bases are TGCAGCGTTGTGGAGGGGTCCTACGAGCAGTACTTC.

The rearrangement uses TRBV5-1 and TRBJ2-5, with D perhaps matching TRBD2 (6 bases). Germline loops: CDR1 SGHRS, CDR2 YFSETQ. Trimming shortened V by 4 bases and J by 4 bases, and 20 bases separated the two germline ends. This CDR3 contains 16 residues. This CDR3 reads CASSQRAPQGGETQYF. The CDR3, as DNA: TGCGCCAGCAGCCAGAGGGCCCCGCAGGGAGGAGAGACCCAGTACTTC.

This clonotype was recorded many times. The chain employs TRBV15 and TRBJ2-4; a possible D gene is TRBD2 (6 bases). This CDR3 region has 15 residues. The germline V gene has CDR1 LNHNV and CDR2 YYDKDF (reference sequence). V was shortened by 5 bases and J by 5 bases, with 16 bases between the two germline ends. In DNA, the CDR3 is TGTGCCACCAGCGGGGGGTCTAGTGGGGAAAACATTCAGTACTTC. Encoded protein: CATSGGSSGENIQYF.

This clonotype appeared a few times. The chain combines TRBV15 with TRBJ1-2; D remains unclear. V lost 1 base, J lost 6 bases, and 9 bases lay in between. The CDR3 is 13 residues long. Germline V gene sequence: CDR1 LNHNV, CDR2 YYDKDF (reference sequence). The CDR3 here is CATSRGGGNGYTF. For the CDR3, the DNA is TGTGCCACCAGCAGAGGTGGAGGTAATGGCTACACCTTC.

For the CDR3, the DNA is TGTGCCAGCAGCCGAATGACGGACACCGGGGAGCTGTTTTTT. Its protein product is CASSRMTDTGELFF. The J gene is TRBJ2-2, the V gene TRBV11-2; D is ambiguous. Per the germline V gene, CDR1 is SGHAT and CDR2 is FQNNGV. This CDR3 is built from 14 residues. Trimming took off 5 bases at V and 3 bases at J, with 10 bases between the two ends.

CDR3 sequence reads: CASSKQNRMNTEAFF. CDR3 bases: TGCGCCAGCAGCAAACAGAATCGGATGAACACTGAAGCTTTCTTT. The genes are TRBV5-1 and TRBJ1-1; the D is unclear. V lost 4 bases and J 0 bases, leaving 13 bases between the germline ends. CDR1 and CDR2 (germline): SGHRS, YFSETQ. This CDR3 is built from 15 residues.

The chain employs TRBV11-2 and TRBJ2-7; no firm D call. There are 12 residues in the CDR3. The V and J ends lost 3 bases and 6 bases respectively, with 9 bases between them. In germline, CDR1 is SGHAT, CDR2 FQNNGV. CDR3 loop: CASSLEGLEQYF. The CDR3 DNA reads TGTGCCAGCAGCTTGGAAGGGCTCGAGCAGTACTTC.

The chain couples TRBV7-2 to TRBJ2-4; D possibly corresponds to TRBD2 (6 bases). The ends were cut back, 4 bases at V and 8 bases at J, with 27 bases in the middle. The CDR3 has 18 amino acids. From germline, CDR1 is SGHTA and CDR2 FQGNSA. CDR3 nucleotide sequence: TGTGCCAGCAGCTCTACCGTTCTCGGGGGAATAGGATTGGACATTCAGTACTTC. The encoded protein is CASSSTVLGGIGLDIQYF. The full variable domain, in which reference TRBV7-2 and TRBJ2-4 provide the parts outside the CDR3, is GAGVSQSPSNKVTEKGKDVELRCDPISGHTALYWYRQSLGQGLEFLIYFQGNSAPDKSGLPSDRFSAERTGGSVSTLTIQRTQQEDSAVYLCASSSTVLGGIGLDIQYFGAGTRLSVL.

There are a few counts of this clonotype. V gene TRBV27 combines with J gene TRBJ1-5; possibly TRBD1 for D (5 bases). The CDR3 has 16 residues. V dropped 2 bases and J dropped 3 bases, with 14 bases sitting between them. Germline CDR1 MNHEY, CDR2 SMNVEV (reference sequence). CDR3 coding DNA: TGTGCCAGCAGTTTAACCCCAGGGTTCGCCAATCAGCCCCAGCATTTT. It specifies CASSLTPGFANQPQHF.